This T cell receptor (beta chain) was sequenced in a study of radiotherapy plus CTLA-4 blockade in lung cancer. Study-wide background: Across the patients, objective responses occurred in approximately 19%, and disease control in approximately 30%.

Between the trimmed V and J ends, which lost 5 bases and 3 bases, there was a span of 18 bases. CDR1 and CDR2 from the germline V gene are SQVTM and ANQGSEA. This CDR3 comprises 15 residues. Produced via immunoSEQ multiplex PCR; TCRdb's table is partial and in-frame only. This table holds some 48,000 clones, around 88% found once. In the case of this clone: The antigen is not known.

Study results and limitations: Alongside interferon-beta, early blood T cell clone dynamics were reportedly the best predictor of response. Blood TCR clones of tumor origin expanded after radiotherapy plus ipilimumab.

This TCR was recovered from a human donor with non-small cell lung cancer that progressed on radiotherapy plus ipilimumab. Some clones in this sample may be carry-over from other donors' samples. The starting material was peripheral blood, obtained from a patient treated with radiotherapy plus ipilimumab. This rearrangement joins TRBV29-1 to TRBJ2-3; the D gene is possibly TRBD2 (6 bases). This CDR3 is CSVLRGIFRTDTQYF. CDR3 DNA: TGCAGCGTTCTCCGGGGGATCTTTCGTACAGATACGCAGTATTTT.